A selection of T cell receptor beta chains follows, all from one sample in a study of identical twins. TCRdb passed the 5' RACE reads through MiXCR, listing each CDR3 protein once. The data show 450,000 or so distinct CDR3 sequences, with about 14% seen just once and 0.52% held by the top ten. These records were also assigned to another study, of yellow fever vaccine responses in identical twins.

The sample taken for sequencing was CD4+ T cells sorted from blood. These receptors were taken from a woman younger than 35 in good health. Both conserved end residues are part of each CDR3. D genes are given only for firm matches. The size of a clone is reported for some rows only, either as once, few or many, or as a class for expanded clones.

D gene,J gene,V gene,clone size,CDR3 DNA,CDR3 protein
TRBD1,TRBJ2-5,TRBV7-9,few,TGTGCCAGCAGCTTAGGGGACAGGGGCCTAGAGACCCAGTACTTC,CASSLGDRGLETQYF
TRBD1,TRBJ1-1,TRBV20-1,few,TGCAGTGCACGAGGACAGGGGGGGAGTGAAGCTTTCTTT,CSARGQGGSEAFF
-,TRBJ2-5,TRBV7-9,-,TGTGCCAGCAGCTTAAGAGGGGCAGGCTACCTGGAGACCCAGTACTTC,CASSLRGAGYLETQYF
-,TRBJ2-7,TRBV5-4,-,TGTGCCAGCAGCTCTCTGGATAACGACGAGCAGTACTTC,CASSSLDNDEQYF
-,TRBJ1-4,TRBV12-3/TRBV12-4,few,TGTGCCAGCACCGAGACGACAGCAGGAGATGAAAAACTGTTTTTT,CASTETTAGDEKLFF
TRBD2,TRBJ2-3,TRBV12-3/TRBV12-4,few,TGTGCCAGCAGCCCCAGCGGGAGGGCCGCAGATACGCAGTATTTT,CASSPSGRAADTQYF
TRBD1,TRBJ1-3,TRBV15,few,TGTGCCACCAGCACAGGGGGCTCTGGAAACACCATATATTTT,CATSTGGSGNTIYF
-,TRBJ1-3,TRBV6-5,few,TGTGCCAGCGGAGCTGGAAACACCATATATTTT,CASGAGNTIYF
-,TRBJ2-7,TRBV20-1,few,TGCAGTGCTAGAGACGTCAGGGGTGGAGAGCAGTACTTC,CSARDVRGGEQYF
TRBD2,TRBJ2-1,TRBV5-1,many,TGCGCCAGCAGCGCGGGACTAGCGGGAAACAATGAGCAGTTCTTC,CASSAGLAGNNEQFF
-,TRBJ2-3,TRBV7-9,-,TGTGCCAGCAGCTTAGCGGTTCGCACAGATACGCAGTATTTT,CASSLAVRTDTQYF
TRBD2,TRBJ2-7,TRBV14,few,TGTGCCAGCAGGGGACTAGCGGGCAACGAGCAGTACTTC,CASRGLAGNEQYF
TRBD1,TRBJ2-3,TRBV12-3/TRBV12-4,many,TGTGCCAGCAGCCGCAAGGACAGGGCAGATACGCAGTATTTT,CASSRKDRADTQYF
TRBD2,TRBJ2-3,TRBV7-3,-,TGTGCCAGCAGCTTAATTTTTAGGATGGTGGGAAGCGGGGGCACAGATACGCAGTATTTT,CASSLIFRMVGSGGTDTQYF
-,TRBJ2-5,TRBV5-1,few,TGCGCCAGCAGCCTGGAGCATGTAGGAGAGACCCAGTACTTC,CASSLEHVGETQYF
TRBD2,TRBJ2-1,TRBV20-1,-,TGCAGTGCTCCCCCCCTAGCGGGGGTTTCCCATGAGCAGTTCTTC,CSAPPLAGVSHEQFF
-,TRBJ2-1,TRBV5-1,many,TGCGCCAGCAGCTTGTGGGGGGAGACAGGTCGGCACAATGAGCAGTTCTTC,CASSLWGETGRHNEQFF
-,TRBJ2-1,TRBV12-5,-,TGTGCTAGTGGTTTAGGTCAGGGAGCTTACAATGAGCAGTTCTTC,CASGLGQGAYNEQFF
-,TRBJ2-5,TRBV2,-,TGTGCCAGCAGTGAAGCGGGGGGCGTGAAGACCCATTACTTC,CASSEAGGVKTHYF
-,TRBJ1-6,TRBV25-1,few,TGTGCCAGCAGTGAACCCGGGGGGATAGAGTCACCCCTCCACTTT,CASSEPGGIESPLHF
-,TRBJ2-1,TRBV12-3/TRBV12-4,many,TGTGCCAGCAGTTTGGGGGTCGGCGAGCAGTTCTTC,CASSLGVGEQFF
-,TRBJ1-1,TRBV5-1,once,TGCGCCAGCAGCCCGTCGACCGGGCCAGAAGCTTTCTTT,CASSPSTGPEAFF
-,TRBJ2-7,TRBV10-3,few,TGTGCCATAGCCCTAGGCGGTGGTTACGAGCAGTACTTC,CAIALGGGYEQYF
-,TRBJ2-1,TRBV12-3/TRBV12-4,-,TGTGCCAGCAGACCTCTGGGGGATGGGGAGCAGTTCTTC,CASRPLGDGEQFF
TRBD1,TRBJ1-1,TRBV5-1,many,TGCGCCAGCAGCTCCCGGGCAGGGGGCGGCACTGAAGCTTTCTTT,CASSSRAGGGTEAFF
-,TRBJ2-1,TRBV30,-,TGTGCCTGGACCCGGGACGCATACAATGAGCAGTTCTTC,CAWTRDAYNEQFF
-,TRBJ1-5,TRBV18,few,TGTGCCAGCTCACCAGGGATCAATCAGCCCCAGCATTTT,CASSPGINQPQHF
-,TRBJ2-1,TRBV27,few,TGTGCCAGCAGTTGGCAGGCTTCTACCCCTGAGCAGTTCTTC,CASSWQASTPEQFF
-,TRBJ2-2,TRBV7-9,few,TGTGCCAGCAGCTTCTCGACGAACACCGGGGAGCTGTTTTTT,CASSFSTNTGELFF
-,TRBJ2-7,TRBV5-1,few,TGCGCCAGCAGCTTGGGACATCAAACCTACGAGCAGTACTTC,CASSLGHQTYEQYF
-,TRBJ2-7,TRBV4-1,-,TGCGCCAGCAGCCAAGCCGGGACTTGGTACGAGCAGTACTTC,CASSQAGTWYEQYF
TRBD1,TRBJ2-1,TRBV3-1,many,TGTGCCAGCAGCCAACCTCCAGGGGGCAATGAGCAGTTCTTC,CASSQPPGGNEQFF
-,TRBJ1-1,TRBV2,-,TGTGCCAGCAGTCAAAACAGCATAATTGAAGCTTTCTTT,CASSQNSIIEAFF
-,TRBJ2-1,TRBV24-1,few,TGTGCCACCAGTGTCCCGCGGGGCCCGACCTACAATGAGCAGTTCTTC,CATSVPRGPTYNEQFF
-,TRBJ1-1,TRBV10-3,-,TGTGCCATCAGCGCAAACACTGAAGCTTTCTTT,CAISANTEAFF
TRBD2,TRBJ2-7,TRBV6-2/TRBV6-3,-,TGTGCCAGCAGAACTAGCGGGGTATCCTACGAGCAGTACTTC,CASRTSGVSYEQYF
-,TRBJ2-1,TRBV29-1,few,TGCAGCGTTGCTAGCACCGGATACAATGAGCAGTTCTTC,CSVASTGYNEQFF
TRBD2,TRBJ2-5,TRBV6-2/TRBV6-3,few,TGTGCCAGCAGAAGGGACTACGGGGAGACCCAGTACTTC,CASRRDYGETQYF
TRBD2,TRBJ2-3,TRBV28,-,TGTGCCAGCAGTTCCAGCGGGGACCCCACAGATACGCAGTATTTT,CASSSSGDPTDTQYF
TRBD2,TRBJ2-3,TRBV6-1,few,TGTGCCAGCAGCCTAACCGGGGGGATGACAGATACGCAGTATTTT,CASSLTGGMTDTQYF
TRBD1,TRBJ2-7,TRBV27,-,TGTGCCAGCAGTATCCGGACAGGGGCCAGGTACGAGCAGTACTTC,CASSIRTGARYEQYF
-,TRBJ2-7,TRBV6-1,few,TGTGCCAGCAGTGTATTCTACGAGCAGTACTTC,CASSVFYEQYF
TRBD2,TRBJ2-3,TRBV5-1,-,TGCGCCAGCATGCGGGGGTTCGGCGAAGATACGCAGTATTTT,CASMRGFGEDTQYF
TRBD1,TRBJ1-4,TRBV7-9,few,TGTGCCAGCAGCGGGGGGACAGGGGGTTCATTGCGTGAAAAACTGTTTTTT,CASSGGTGGSLREKLFF
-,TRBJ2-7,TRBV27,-,TGTGCCAGCAGTCTTCCACCGACAGGACTAGGTGTCTACGAGCAGTACTTC,CASSLPPTGLGVYEQYF
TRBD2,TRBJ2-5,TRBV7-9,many,TGTGCCAGCAGCCGGGGACTAGCGGGGGAAGAGACCCAGTACTTC,CASSRGLAGEETQYF
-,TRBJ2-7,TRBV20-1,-,TGCAGTGTTCCCCCCCTCGGGAGAAGTCGCGAGCAGTACTTC,CSVPPLGRSREQYF
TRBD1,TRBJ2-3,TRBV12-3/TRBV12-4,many,TGTGCCAGCAGTTCGGGACAGGGCCTCACAGATACGCAGTATTTT,CASSSGQGLTDTQYF
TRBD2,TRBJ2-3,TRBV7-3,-,TGTGCCAGCAGCTTGTCTAGCGGGGGAACCGCAGATACGCAGTATTTT,CASSLSSGGTADTQYF
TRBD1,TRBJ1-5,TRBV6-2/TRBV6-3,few,TGTGCCGCCTCGAGGACAGGGAAAAGCCAAGGCAATCAGCCCCAGCATTTT,CAASRTGKSQGNQPQHF
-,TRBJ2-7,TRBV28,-,TGTGCCAGCAGTTTAAAGGGACATCTATACTTC,CASSLKGHLYF
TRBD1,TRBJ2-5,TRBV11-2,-,TGTGCCAGCAGCGGGGACAGGGGGCGCCAAGAGACCCAGTACTTC,CASSGDRGRQETQYF
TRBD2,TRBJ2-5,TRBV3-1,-,TGTGCCAGCAGCCAAGCCCCTACACGGGCTAGCGGGGAGACCCAGTACTTC,CASSQAPTRASGETQYF